Shown below are 18 T cell receptor beta chains from a single sample sequenced in a study of control samples from healthy donors and cancer patients. Method: immunoSEQ multiplex PCR; TCRdb's copy keeps in-frame clones and lacks some. Among fewer than 200,000 clones listed, 85% to 95% were seen once. Input material: blood. These receptors originate from a woman aged 60-75 years in good health.

This clone appeared a single time. The V call is TRBV7-2, the J call TRBJ2-5, with D possibly matching TRBD2 (6 bases). The V end was cut by 2 bases, the J end by 5 bases, with 21 bases between. Germline CDR1 SGHTA, CDR2 FQGNSA. This CDR3 comprises 17 residues. The CDR3 loop is CASSLPGLSQRDETQYF. Here the CDR3 DNA reads TGTGCCAGCAGCTTACCAGGACTATCCCAGAGGGATGAGACCCAGTACTTC.

J is TRBJ1-3 and V is TRBV4-3; D gene ambiguous. The CDR3 consists of 14 residues. Trimming took 3 bases from V and 3 from J, leaving 9 bases between them. From germline, CDR1 is LGHNA and CDR2 YSLEER. The CDR3 spells CASSHISDGNTIYF. The CDR3 DNA follows: TGCGCCAGCAGCCATATTTCGGATGGAAACACCATATATTTT.

V usage is TRBV5-6 and J usage is TRBJ1-1; perhaps TRBD1 as D (5 bases). CDR1 and CDR2 from the germline V gene are SGHDT and YYEEEE. V was shortened by 0 bases and J by 0 bases, with 9 bases between the two germline ends. The CDR3 has 15 amino acids. The CDR3 DNA is TGTGCCAGCAGCTTGGGCCAGGGTATGAACACTGAAGCTTTCTTT. This encodes CASSLGQGMNTEAFF.

In nucleotides, the CDR3 is TGTGCCAGCAGCCGTACCGGGACCGCCGATTCACCCCTCCACTTT. Translating it yields CASSRTGTADSPLHF. The rearrangement joins TRBV13 to TRBJ1-6; a possible D gene is TRBD1 (5 bases). CDR3 length: 15 residues. Germline V CDR1 and CDR2: PRHDT, FYEKMQ (reference sequence). The V end was cut by 5 bases, the J end by 8 bases, with 16 bases between.

The chain has TRBV7-2 and TRBJ1-2; unclear D gene. The CDR3 contains 13 residues. V lost 1 base and J 4 bases, leaving 7 bases between the germline ends. Germline V gives CDR1 SGHTA, CDR2 FQGNSA. CDR3: CASSLDRFYGYTF. The CDR3 DNA is TGTGCCAGCAGCTTAGACAGATTCTATGGCTACACCTTC.

This chain links TRBV6-2 or TRBV6-3 with TRBJ1-1; weak D call: TRBD1 (5 bases). V was pared by 6 bases and J by 2 bases, with 10 bases between. Germline lookup yields CDR1 MNHEY and CDR2 SVGEGT. The CDR3 is made up of 13 amino acids. CDR3 DNA sequence: TGTGCCAGCAGCCGGGACGGCAACACTGAAGCTTTCTTT. Protein product: CASSRDGNTEAFF.

The rearrangement links TRBV4-3 to TRBJ1-1; D gene ambiguous. The CDR3 is 14 amino acids. Germline CDR1 and CDR2: LGHNA and YSLEER. The ends were cut back, 0 bases at V and 6 bases at J, with 11 bases in the middle. CDR3 amino acids: CASSQETMGSEAFF. The CDR3 DNA sequence: TGCGCCAGCAGCCAAGAGACGATGGGGTCTGAAGCTTTCTTT.

This chain joins TRBV9 and TRBJ2-1; D is uncertain. V was trimmed by 1 base and J by 3 bases, leaving 11 bases between them. The CDR3 loop spans 15 amino acids. CDR1 is SGDLS and CDR2 is YYNGEE in the germline V gene. The chain's CDR3 is CASSVFGENYNEQFF. CDR3 bases: TGTGCCAGCAGCGTATTTGGGGAAAACTACAATGAGCAGTTCTTC.

The rearrangement uses TRBV7-2 and TRBJ2-7, with 8 bases that match TRBD1. V was clipped by 3 bases and J by 6 bases; unmatched bases: 4. The CDR3 is 13 amino acids. Germline V CDR1 and CDR2: SGHTA, FQGNSA. CDR3 nucleotide sequence: TGTGCCAGCAGCTTCCAGGGGGCTATCGAGCAGTACTTC. Its translation: CASSFQGAIEQYF. Filled out from reference TRBV7-2 and TRBJ2-7, the complete variable domain reads GAGVSQSPSNKVTEKGKDVELRCDPISGHTALYWYRQSLGQGLEFLIYFQGNSAPDKSGLPSDRFSAERTGGSVSTLTIQRTQQEDSAVYLCASSFQGAIEQYFGPGTRLTVT.

The chain links TRBV30 to TRBJ1-5; 10 nucleotides agree with TRBD1. Germline V CDR1 and CDR2: GTSNPN, SVGIG (reference sequence). The CDR3 spans 14 residues. Unmatched junction bases numbered 5, after V lost 4 bases and J lost 5 bases. For the CDR3, the DNA is TGTGCCTGGACTCTCGGACAGGGGGATCAGCCCCAGCATTTT. Its protein is CAWTLGQGDQPQHF.

The DNA for the CDR3 is TGTGCCAGCAGTCGTCGGACACTTAGCAATCAGCCCCAGCATTTT. Its protein product is CASSRRTLSNQPQHF. This chain links TRBV6-2 or TRBV6-3 with TRBJ1-5, with D perhaps matching TRBD1 (5 bases). V lost 5 bases to trimming and J lost 0 bases, with 11 bases between them. CDR3 length equals 15 residues. Per the germline V gene, CDR1 is MNHEY and CDR2 is SVGEGT.

The CDR3 sequence: CASSQDSNGNNQPQHF. CDR3 nucleotide sequence: TGCGCCAGCAGCCAAGATAGCAACGGTAACAATCAGCCCCAGCATTTT. The chain is built from TRBV4-1 and TRBJ1-5; D call uncertain. Germline CDR1 is MGHRA and CDR2 is YSYEKL. The CDR3 sequence is 16 residues long. The V end lost 0 bases, the J end lost 3 bases, and 12 bases lay between the germline ends.

V usage is TRBV5-1 and J usage is TRBJ2-5, with 7 bases matching TRBD1. The CDR3 contains 13 residues. V lost 3 bases, J lost 5 bases, and 4 bases stayed unmatched. CDR1 and CDR2 from the germline V gene are SGHRS and YFSETQ. This CDR3 is CASSSGQTETQYF. The CDR3 DNA reads as TGCGCCAGCAGCTCGGGACAGACCGAGACCCAGTACTTC. Together with reference TRBV5-1 and TRBJ2-5, the CDR3 gives the full variable domain: KAGVTQTPRYLIKTRGQQVTLSCSPISGHRSVSWYQQTPGQGLQFLFEYFSETQRNKGNFPGRFSGRQFSNSRSEMNVSTLELGDSALYLCASSSGQTETQYFGPGTRLLVL.

V and J are TRBV11-3 and TRBJ2-5; no reliable D call. The CDR3 totals 13 residues. Between the trimmed V and J ends, which lost 3 bases and 0 bases, there was a span of 5 bases. Germline V lookup: CDR1 SGHNT, CDR2 YENEEA. CDR3 DNA: TGTGCCAGCAGCTTGGCGTACCAAGAGACCCAGTACTTC. Translation: CASSLAYQETQYF.

CDR3 sequence reads: CASSSRDIYGYTF. As DNA, the CDR3 is TGTGCCAGCAGTTCCAGGGACATCTATGGCTACACCTTC. The V and J genes are TRBV6-2 or TRBV6-3 and TRBJ1-2; possible D gene TRBD1, 6 bases. V was pared by 4 bases and J by 4 bases, with 10 bases between. Germline values: CDR1 MNHEY, CDR2 SVGEGT. The CDR3 sequence is 13 residues long.

This clone was found once. This sequence joins TRBV19 and TRBJ1-6; 9 nucleotides line up with TRBD1. With 4 bases clipped from V and 1 base from J, the junction kept 2 bases outside the gene matches. CDR3 size: 16 residues. The germline V gene encodes CDR1 LNHDA and CDR2 SQIVND (reference sequence). The CDR3 protein is CASSRQGGSYNSPLHF. DNA of the CDR3: TGTGCCAGTAGTAGACAGGGGGGGTCCTATAATTCACCCCTCCACTTT. Full variable domain (remainder filled in from reference TRBV19 and TRBJ1-6): DGGITQSPKYLFRKEGQNVTLSCEQNLNHDAMYWYRQDPGQGLRLIYYSQIVNDFQKGDIAEGYSVSREKKESFPLTVTSAQKNPTAFYLCASSRQGGSYNSPLHFGNGTRLTVT.

The chain has TRBV12-3 or TRBV12-4 and TRBJ2-5; D possibly uses TRBD1 or TRBD2 (5 bases each). V gave up 6 bases and J gave up 5 bases, with 13 bases separating them. This CDR3 has 13 amino acids. The CDR3 region has the DNA TGTGCCAGCAGAACCGGGGCCCAGGAGACCCAGTACTTC. Its translation: CASRTGAQETQYF.

On this clone: This CDR3 is also generated by other DNA sequences in the sample. The V gene is TRBV3-1 (or the pseudogene TRBV3-2), the J gene TRBJ1-2; 7 bases map to TRBD1. The CDR3 runs to 15 residues. After removal of 4 bases from V and 4 bases from J, the junction contained 9 bases not matched to a gene. Germline CDR1 is LGHDT and CDR2 is YNNKEL (reference sequence). The DNA for the CDR3 is TGTGCCAGCAGCCTAGGGGGCAGTGGTTCCTATGGCTACACCTTC. It yields the protein CASSLGGSGSYGYTF.